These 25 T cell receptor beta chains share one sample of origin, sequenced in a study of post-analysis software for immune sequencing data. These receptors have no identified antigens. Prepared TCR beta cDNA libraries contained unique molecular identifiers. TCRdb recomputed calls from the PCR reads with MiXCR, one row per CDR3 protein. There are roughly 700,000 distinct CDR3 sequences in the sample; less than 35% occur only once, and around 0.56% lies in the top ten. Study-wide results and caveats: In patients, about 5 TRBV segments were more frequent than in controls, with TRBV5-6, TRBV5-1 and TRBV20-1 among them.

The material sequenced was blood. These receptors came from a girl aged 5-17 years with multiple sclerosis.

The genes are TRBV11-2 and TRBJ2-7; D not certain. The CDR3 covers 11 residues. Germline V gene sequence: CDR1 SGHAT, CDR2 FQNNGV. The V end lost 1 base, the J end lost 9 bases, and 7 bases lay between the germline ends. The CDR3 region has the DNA TGTGCCAGCAGCTTAGGTGTGTTGCAGTACTTC. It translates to CASSLGVLQYF.

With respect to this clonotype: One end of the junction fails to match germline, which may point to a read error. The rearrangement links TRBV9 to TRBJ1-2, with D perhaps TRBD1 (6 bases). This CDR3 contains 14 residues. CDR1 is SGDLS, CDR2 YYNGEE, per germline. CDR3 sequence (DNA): TGTGCCAGCAGCGTAGCAGGGGTAGGGGATGGCCACACCTTC. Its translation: CASSVAGVGDGHTF.

The CDR3, as DNA: TGTGCCAACAATTACAGGGGGCAGACAGATACGCAGTATTTT. It is translated as CANNYRGQTDTQYF. This chain links TRBV2 with TRBJ2-3; 9 bases line up with TRBD1. There are 14 residues in the CDR3. V dropped 10 bases and J dropped 3; count of bases not matched to a gene: 8. Germline V gene sequence: CDR1 SNHLY, CDR2 FYNNEI.

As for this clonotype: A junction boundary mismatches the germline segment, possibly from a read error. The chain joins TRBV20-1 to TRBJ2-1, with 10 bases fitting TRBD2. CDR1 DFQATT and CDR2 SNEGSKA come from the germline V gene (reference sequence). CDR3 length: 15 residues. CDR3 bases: TGCAATGCTCCTGGCCGACTAGCGGGTTACAATGAGCAGTTCTTC. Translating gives CNAPGRLAGYNEQFF.

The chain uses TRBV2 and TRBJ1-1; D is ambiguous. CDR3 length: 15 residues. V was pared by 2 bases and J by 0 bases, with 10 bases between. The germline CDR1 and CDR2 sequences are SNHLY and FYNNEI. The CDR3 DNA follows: TGTGCCAGCAGTGAACGGCAAAGGCTGAACACTGAAGCTTTCTTT. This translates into CASSERQRLNTEAFF.

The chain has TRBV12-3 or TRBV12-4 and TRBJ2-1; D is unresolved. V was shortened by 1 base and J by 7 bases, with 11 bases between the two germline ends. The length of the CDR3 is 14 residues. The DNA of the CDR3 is TGTGCCAGCAGTTTAGAGCAAGTGACAAATGAGCAGTTCTTC. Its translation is CASSLEQVTNEQFF.

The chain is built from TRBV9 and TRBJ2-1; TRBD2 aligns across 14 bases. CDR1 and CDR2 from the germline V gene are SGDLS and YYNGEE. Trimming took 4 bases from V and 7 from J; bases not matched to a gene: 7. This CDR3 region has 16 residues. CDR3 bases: TGTGCCAGCAGCCCCCGACTAGCGGGAGGGTTAAATGAGCAGTTCTTC. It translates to CASSPRLAGGLNEQFF.

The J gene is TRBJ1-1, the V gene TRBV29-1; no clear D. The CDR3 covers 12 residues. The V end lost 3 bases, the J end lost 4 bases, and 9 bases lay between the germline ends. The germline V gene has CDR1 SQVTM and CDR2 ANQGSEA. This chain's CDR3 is CSVDGMGTEAFF. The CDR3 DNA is TGCAGCGTTGATGGAATGGGCACTGAAGCTTTCTTT. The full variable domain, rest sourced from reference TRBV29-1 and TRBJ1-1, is SAVISQKPSRDICQRGTSLTIQCQVDSQVTMMFWYRQQPGQSLTLIATANQGSEATYESGFVIDKFPISRPNLTFSTLTVSNMSPEDSSIYLCSVDGMGTEAFFGQGTRLTVV.

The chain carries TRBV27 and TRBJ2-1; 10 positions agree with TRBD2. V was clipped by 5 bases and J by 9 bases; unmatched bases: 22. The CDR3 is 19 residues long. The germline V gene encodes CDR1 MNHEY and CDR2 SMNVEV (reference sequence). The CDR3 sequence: CASSAGRDPAGGPRSEQFF. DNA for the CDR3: TGTGCCAGCAGTGCTGGCCGGGATCCAGCGGGGGGGCCTCGGTCTGAGCAGTTCTTC.

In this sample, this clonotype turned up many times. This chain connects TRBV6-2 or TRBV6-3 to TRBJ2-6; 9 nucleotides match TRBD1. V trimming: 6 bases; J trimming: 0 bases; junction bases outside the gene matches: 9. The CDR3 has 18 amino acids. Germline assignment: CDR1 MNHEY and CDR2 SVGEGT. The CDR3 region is CASSIRQGDLSGANVLTF. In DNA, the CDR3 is TGTGCCAGCAGCATAAGACAGGGGGATCTCTCTGGGGCCAACGTCCTGACTTTC.

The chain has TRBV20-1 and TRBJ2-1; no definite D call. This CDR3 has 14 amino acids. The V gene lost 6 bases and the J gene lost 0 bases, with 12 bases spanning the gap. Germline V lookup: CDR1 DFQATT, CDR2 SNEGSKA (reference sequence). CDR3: CSAQHASSYNEQFF. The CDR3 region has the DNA TGCAGTGCCCAACACGCGAGCTCCTACAATGAGCAGTTCTTC.

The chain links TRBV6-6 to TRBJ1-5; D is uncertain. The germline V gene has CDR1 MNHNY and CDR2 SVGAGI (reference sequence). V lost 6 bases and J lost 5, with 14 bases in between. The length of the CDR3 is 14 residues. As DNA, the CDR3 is TGTGCCAGCAGACCCGAGGGAACAGATCAGCCCCAGCATTTT. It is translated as CASRPEGTDQPQHF.

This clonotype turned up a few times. The CDR3 DNA follows: TGTGCCAGCAGCTTAAACCTCCCCAGGGTAGGCGAAAAACTGTTTTTT. It codes for CASSLNLPRVGEKLFF. The chain combines TRBV7-6 with TRBJ1-4; possible D gene TRBD1, 5 bases. There are 16 residues in the CDR3. The V and J ends lost 2 bases and 8 bases respectively, with 18 bases between them. From germline, CDR1 is SGHVS and CDR2 FNYEAQ.

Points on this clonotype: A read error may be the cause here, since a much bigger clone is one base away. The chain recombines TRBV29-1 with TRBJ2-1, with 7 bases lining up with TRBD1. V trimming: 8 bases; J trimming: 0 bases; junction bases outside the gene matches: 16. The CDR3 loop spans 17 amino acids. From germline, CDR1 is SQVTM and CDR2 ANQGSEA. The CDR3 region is CSSGPASRDSSYNEQFF. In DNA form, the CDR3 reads TGCAGCTCGGGACCAGCCTCCCGGGACAGCTCCTACAATGAGCAGTTCTTC.

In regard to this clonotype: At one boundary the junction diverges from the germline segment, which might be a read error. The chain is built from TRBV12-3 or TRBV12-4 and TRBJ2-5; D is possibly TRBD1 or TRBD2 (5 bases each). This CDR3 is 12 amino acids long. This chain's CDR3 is CASSWVGEIQYF. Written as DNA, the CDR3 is TGTGCCAGCAGCTGGGTGGGGGAGATCCAGTACTTC.

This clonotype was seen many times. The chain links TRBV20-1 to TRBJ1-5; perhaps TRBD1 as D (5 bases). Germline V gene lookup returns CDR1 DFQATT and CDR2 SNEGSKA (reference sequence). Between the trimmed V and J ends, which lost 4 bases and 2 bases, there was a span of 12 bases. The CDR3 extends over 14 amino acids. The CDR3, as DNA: TGCAGTGCTATCGGGGGTTTGGGCAATCAGCCCCAGCATTTT. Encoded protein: CSAIGGLGNQPQHF.

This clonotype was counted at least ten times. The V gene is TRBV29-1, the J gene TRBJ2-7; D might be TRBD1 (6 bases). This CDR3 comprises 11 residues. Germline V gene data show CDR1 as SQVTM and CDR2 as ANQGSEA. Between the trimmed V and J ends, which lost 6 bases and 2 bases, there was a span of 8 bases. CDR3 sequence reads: CSVRQAYEQYF. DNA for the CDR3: TGCAGCGTGCGACAGGCCTACGAGCAGTACTTC.

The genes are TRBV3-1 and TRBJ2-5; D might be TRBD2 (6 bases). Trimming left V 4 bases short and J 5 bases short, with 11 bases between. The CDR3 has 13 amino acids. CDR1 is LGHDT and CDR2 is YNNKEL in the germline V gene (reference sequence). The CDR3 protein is CASSPQRAETQYF. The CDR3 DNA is TGTGCCAGCAGCCCACAGCGGGCGGAGACCCAGTACTTC.

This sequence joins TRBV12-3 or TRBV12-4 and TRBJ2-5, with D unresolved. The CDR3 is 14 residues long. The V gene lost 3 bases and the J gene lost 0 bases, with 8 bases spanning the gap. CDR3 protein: CASSFGRDQETQYF. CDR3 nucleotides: TGTGCCAGCAGTTTCGGAAGGGACCAAGAGACCCAGTACTTC.

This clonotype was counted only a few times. The CDR3 protein is CSVEGLAGRSEQYF. CDR3 sequence (DNA): TGCAGCGTAGAGGGACTAGCGGGACGGAGCGAGCAGTACTTC. The chain has TRBV29-1 and TRBJ2-7, with 13 nucleotides matching TRBD2. Germline V gives CDR1 SQVTM, CDR2 ANQGSEA. CDR3 length equals 14 residues. J gave up 6 bases and V 6 bases, and 8 bases lay outside the gene matches.

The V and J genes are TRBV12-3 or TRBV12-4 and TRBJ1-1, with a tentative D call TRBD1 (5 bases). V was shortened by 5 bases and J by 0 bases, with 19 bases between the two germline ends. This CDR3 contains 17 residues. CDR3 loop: CASSPFGTEEVNTEAFF. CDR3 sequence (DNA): TGTGCCAGCAGTCCTTTCGGGACGGAGGAAGTGAACACTGAAGCTTTCTTT.

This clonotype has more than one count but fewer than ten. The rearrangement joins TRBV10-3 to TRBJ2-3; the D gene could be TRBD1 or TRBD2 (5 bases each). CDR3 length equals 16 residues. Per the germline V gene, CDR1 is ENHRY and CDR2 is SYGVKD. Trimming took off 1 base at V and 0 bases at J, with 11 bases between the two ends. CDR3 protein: CAISELWGSSTDTQYF. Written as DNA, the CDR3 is TGTGCCATCAGTGAGTTATGGGGGAGTAGCACAGATACGCAGTATTTT.

The CDR3 reads CASRRGGGANEQFF. The CDR3 DNA is TGCGCCTCCCGACGCGGCGGGGGGGCCAATGAGCAGTTCTTC. This rearrangement joins TRBV5-1 to TRBJ2-1; 9 bases agree with TRBD2. The CDR3 covers 14 residues. The germline CDR1 and CDR2 sequences are SGHRS and YFSETQ. V lost 10 bases to trimming and J lost 6 bases; unmatched junction nucleotides: 11.

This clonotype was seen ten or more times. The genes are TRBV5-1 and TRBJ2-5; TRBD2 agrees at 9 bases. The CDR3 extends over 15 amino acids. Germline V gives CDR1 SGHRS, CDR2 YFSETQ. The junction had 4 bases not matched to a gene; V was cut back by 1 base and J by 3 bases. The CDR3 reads CASSLTAGGEETQYF. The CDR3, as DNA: TGCGCCAGCAGCTTGACGGCGGGGGGGGAAGAGACCCAGTACTTC.

In DNA, the CDR3 is TGTGCCAGCAGTATGACAGGTATTCTCACCCGTTCAGATACGCAGTATTTT. Translated, it gives CASSMTGILTRSDTQYF. This rearrangement joins TRBV27 to TRBJ2-3, with D possibly TRBD1 on 6 matching bases. Trimming shortened V by 5 bases and J by 4 bases, and 22 bases separated the two germline ends. The CDR3 loop spans 17 amino acids. Per germline, CDR1 MNHEY and CDR2 SMNVEV (reference sequence).